These T cell receptor beta chains were read from a single sample in a study of blood T cell repertoires in COVID-19. Clones were sequenced by immunoSEQ multiplex PCR, and TCRdb holds only the in-frame ones, with some missing. This sample has 180,000 or so clones, with 86% found just once. The source material was PBMCs or T cells enriched from blood (not recorded which). These receptors originate from a man aged 40-50 years with acute COVID-19. The CDR3 runs from the conserved cysteine through the conserved F or W. The D gene is left open where the match is weak. Part of the rows lack a size; the others show once, few, many or a class for expanded clones.

cdr3_nt cdr3_aa clone_size v_call d_call j_call
TGTGCCAGCAGCCAAGATAAGGGAATGGGGCGAGGTTCCTACAATGAGCAGTTCTTC CASSQDKGMGRGSYNEQFF NA TRBV4-2 NA TRBJ2-1
TGCGCCAGCAGCTTGGGACTAGCGGGAGAGACCCAGTACTTC CASSLGLAGETQYF NA TRBV5-1 TRBD2 TRBJ2-5
TGTGCCAGCAGCCAAGAGGGCGGGAGCTCCTACGAGCAGTACTTC CASSQEGGSSYEQYF many TRBV4-2 TRBD2 TRBJ2-7
TGTGCCAGTACGCGGACCGGGGGCAATGAGCAGTTCTTC CASTRTGGNEQFF NA TRBV6-5 NA TRBJ2-1
TGTGCCAGCAAGGAGCGCCCGTCCTACAATGAGCAGTTCTTC CASKERPSYNEQFF NA TRBV2 NA TRBJ2-1
TGTGCCAGCAGGAGGAACGGTGGCAATCAGCCCCAGCATTTT CASRRNGGNQPQHF NA TRBV27 NA TRBJ1-5
TGTGCCTGGAAGGGGGGGCGGGGTACGCAGTATTTT CAWKGGRGTQYF NA TRBV30 NA TRBJ2-3
TGCGCCAGCAGCAAACGGACAGGACCCTACGAGCAGTACTTC CASSKRTGPYEQYF NA TRBV5-1 TRBD1 TRBJ2-7
TGTGCCAGCAGCCCCTACAGGAGCATGAACACTGAAGCTTTCTTT CASSPYRSMNTEAFF NA TRBV14 NA TRBJ1-1
TGTGCCAGCAGTTTTAGCGGAGATCAGCCCCAGCATTTT CASSFSGDQPQHF NA TRBV27 NA TRBJ1-5
TGCGCCAGCAGCTTGGACCCAGGGGTGGGCCCAGATACGCAGTATTTT CASSLDPGVGPDTQYF NA TRBV5-1 NA TRBJ2-3
TGTGCCAGCAAAATGGGGGGTGGGACAGATACGCAGTATTTT CASKMGGGTDTQYF NA TRBV2 NA TRBJ2-3
TGTGCCAGCAGCCCCCCAGGGAAGATAGATACGCAGTATTTT CASSPPGKIDTQYF NA TRBV7-3 NA TRBJ2-3
TGTGCCAGCAGCTCTCGACTAGCGGGACTCCTGAAGGAGAACGAGCAGTACTTC CASSSRLAGLLKENEQYF NA TRBV7-8 TRBD2 TRBJ2-7
TGTGCCAGCAGCCTCCTAGGAGGGCCTACCGCCCGTTACAATGAGCAGTTCTTC CASSLLGGPTARYNEQFF NA TRBV4-2 NA TRBJ2-1
TGTGCCAGCAGCCAAGATTTAGCGGGAGGCTACGAGCAGTACTTC CASSQDLAGGYEQYF NA TRBV3-1/TRBV3-2 TRBD2 TRBJ2-7
TGTGCCAGCAGGGTGGCGGGGAGAAGCTCCTACGAGCAGTACTTC CASRVAGRSSYEQYF NA TRBV28 NA TRBJ2-7
TGTGCCAGCAGCCAATCAGGGTCAAATGAAAAACTGTTTTTT CASSQSGSNEKLFF once TRBV3-1/TRBV3-2 NA TRBJ1-4
TGCAGCGGCCGGGACTCCTACAATGAGCAGTTCTTC CSGRDSYNEQFF once TRBV29-1 NA TRBJ2-1
TGTGCCAGCAGCCAATTATCTACGCAGTATTTT CASSQLSTQYF NA TRBV3-1/TRBV3-2 NA TRBJ2-3
TGTGCCAGCAGCGCCGACGTTACTAGTTTCCGTGAGCAGTTCTTC CASSADVTSFREQFF once TRBV9 NA TRBJ2-1
TGTGCCAGCAGTCAGGGGACCTACGAGCAGTACTTC CASSQGTYEQYF NA TRBV28 NA TRBJ2-7
TGTGCCAGCAGCTTACTCAGCGGGAGGGCTGATACGCAGTATTTT CASSLLSGRADTQYF once TRBV7-3 TRBD2 TRBJ2-3
TGTGCCAGCAGCATTGACAGGAGTGACATTCCCTACGAGCAGTACTTC CASSIDRSDIPYEQYF once TRBV7-9 NA TRBJ2-7
TGTGCCGCAGGACAGGGTTCTCCTGGCTACACCTTC CAAGQGSPGYTF NA TRBV28 TRBD1 TRBJ1-2
TGCGCCAGCAGCCAAGGGGGACTAGCGGGAGGGAATGGGATCTATGAGACCCAGTACTTC CASSQGGLAGGNGIYETQYF NA TRBV5-1 TRBD2 TRBJ2-5
TGTGCCAGCAGCTTTACAGGGGGGAATTCACCCCTCCACTTT CASSFTGGNSPLHF NA TRBV7-2 TRBD1 TRBJ1-6
TGTGCCAGCAGCGGGACAGGGCTTGGGACAGATACGCAGTATTTT CASSGTGLGTDTQYF NA TRBV2 TRBD1 TRBJ2-3
TGTGCCAGCAGCTTGAACAGGGTAACTGGCTACACCTTC CASSLNRVTGYTF few TRBV5-6 NA TRBJ1-2
TGCGCCAGCAGCAGCGGCCCGGGTAGCAATCAGCCCCAGCATTTT CASSSGPGSNQPQHF NA TRBV5-1 NA TRBJ1-5
TGCGCCAGCAGCCCTAACAGGGGAGAGACCCAGTACTTC CASSPNRGETQYF NA TRBV5-1 TRBD1 TRBJ2-5
TGTGCCAGCAGCACGGGACTCCCGTCGGTAACCTACGAGCAGTACTTC CASSTGLPSVTYEQYF few TRBV3-1/TRBV3-2 NA TRBJ2-7
TGTGCCAGCAGCAATCTGGGGGACAGGTCGGATCAGCCCCAGCATTTT CASSNLGDRSDQPQHF NA TRBV5-4 TRBD1 TRBJ1-5
TGTGCCAGCAGCGAAACGCGGGCTGAAGCTTTCTTT CASSETRAEAFF NA TRBV11-2 NA TRBJ1-1
TGTGCCAGCAGTTACTCGCAGGACAGGGGATATTCACCCCTCCACTTT CASSYSQDRGYSPLHF NA TRBV6-5 TRBD1 TRBJ1-6
TGTGCCATCAGGGGACAGGGGGCTTACGAGCAGTACTTC CAIRGQGAYEQYF NA TRBV10-3 TRBD1 TRBJ2-7
TGTGCCAGCAGCCGGAAACAGGGGGACACTGAAGCTTTCTTT CASSRKQGDTEAFF NA TRBV5-4 TRBD1 TRBJ1-1
TGCGCCAGCAGCTTTGACGGAGCTAACTATGGCTACACCTTC CASSFDGANYGYTF NA TRBV5-1 NA TRBJ1-2
TGTGCCAGTAAGGACAGAAACCTTTACTCTGGGGCCAACGTCCTGACTTTC CASKDRNLYSGANVLTF NA TRBV19 NA TRBJ2-6
TGCGCCAGCAGCTTGGAGCTAGCGGGAGGGGAGCAGTTCTTC CASSLELAGGEQFF NA TRBV5-1 TRBD2 TRBJ2-1